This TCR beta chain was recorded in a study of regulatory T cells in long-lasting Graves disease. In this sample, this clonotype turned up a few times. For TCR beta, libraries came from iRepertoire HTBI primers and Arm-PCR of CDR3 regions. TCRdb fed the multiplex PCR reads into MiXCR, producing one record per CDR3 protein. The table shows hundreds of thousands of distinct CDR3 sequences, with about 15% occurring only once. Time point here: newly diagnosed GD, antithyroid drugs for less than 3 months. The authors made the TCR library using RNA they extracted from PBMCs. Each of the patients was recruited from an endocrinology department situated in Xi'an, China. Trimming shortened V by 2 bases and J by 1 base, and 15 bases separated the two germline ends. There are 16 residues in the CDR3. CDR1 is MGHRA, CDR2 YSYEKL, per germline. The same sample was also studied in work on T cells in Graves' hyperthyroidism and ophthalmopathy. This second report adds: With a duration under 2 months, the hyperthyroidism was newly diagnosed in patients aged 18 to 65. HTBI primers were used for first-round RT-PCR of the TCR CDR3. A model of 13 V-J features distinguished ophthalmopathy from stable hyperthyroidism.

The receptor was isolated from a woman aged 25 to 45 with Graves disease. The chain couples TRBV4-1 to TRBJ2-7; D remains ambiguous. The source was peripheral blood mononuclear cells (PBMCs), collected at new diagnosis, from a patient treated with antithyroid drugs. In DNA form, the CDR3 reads TGCGCCAGCAGCCAACGTCTGGTGGGCCCTTCCTACGAGCAGTACTTC. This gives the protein CASSQRLVGPSYEQYF.